The clone carrying this TCR beta chain has a count of ten or more. Its antigen is as yet unknown. This sample is part of a study of T cells in Graves' hyperthyroidism and ophthalmopathy. At the level of the study: At the time of initial diagnosis and before any treatment, peripheral blood was collected. Notes on the study in general: Most thyroid clonotypes with frequency above 0.001 were detected in blood.

TCR beta CDR3 sequences were amplified from RNA transcripts. With the HTBI primer set, the TCR CDR3 went through a first round of RT-PCR. MiXCR was run by TCRdb on the multiplex PCR reads, yielding one entry per CDR3 protein. The sample carries around 580,000 distinct CDR3 sequences, over 15% recorded once. Across 18 months, stable Graves' hyperthyroidism was marked by no progression to ophthalmopathy. Isolation of PBMCs was performed on 8.5 to 10 ml fresh peripheral blood. V lost 5 bases to trimming and J lost 8 bases; unmatched junction nucleotides: 2. Germline V gives CDR1 SGHAT, CDR2 FQNNGV. CDR3 length equals 14 residues.

Source material: blood. This receptor was taken from a woman younger than 35 with Graves' hyperthyroidism. The V call is TRBV11-2, the J call TRBJ2-1; 14 nucleotides match TRBD2. CDR3: CASSRLAGGDEQFF. The CDR3 bases are TGTGCCAGCAGCCGACTAGCGGGAGGGGATGAGCAGTTCTTC.